The rows below give T cell receptor beta chains drawn from one sample of a study of blood T cell repertoires in COVID-19. The repertoire was sequenced with immunoSEQ multiplex PCR; TCRdb's copy has only in-frame clones and lacks some. The repertoire has around 150,000 clones, about 80% of them found once; the top ten carry under 2.5%. The sample taken for sequencing was peripheral blood. The receptors here all came from a man between 65 and 79 years old with acute or convalescent COVID-19. The CDR3 runs from the conserved cysteine through the conserved F or W. D genes are given only for firm matches. Clone sizes are given selectively: once, few, many, or a class where the clone is expanded.

J gene,clone size,D gene,V gene,CDR3 DNA,CDR3 protein
TRBJ1-5,NA,NA,TRBV6-1,TGTGCCAGCAGCCCCCAGTACAATCAGCCCCAGCATTTT,CASSPQYNQPQHF
TRBJ1-1,NA,NA,TRBV6-5,TGTGCCAGCAGGTGGGCAGAGAACACTGAAGCTTTCTTT,CASRWAENTEAFF
TRBJ1-2,NA,TRBD1,TRBV6-5,TGTGCCAGCAGCCCCGTAGGACAGGGGGCGAAAGGCTACACCTTC,CASSPVGQGAKGYTF
TRBJ1-5,NA,TRBD1,TRBV28,TGTGCCAGCAGTTTCGGAGCACAGGGGGCTCGTCAGCCCCAGCATTTT,CASSFGAQGARQPQHF
TRBJ2-6,NA,NA,TRBV5-1,TGCGCCAGCAGCTTGGGTGACAGGTCTGGGGCCAACGTCCTGACTTTC,CASSLGDRSGANVLTF
TRBJ2-7,NA,NA,TRBV9,TGTGCCAGCAGCGTAGGGCGCGGGGTCTACGAGCAGTACTTC,CASSVGRGVYEQYF
TRBJ1-1,NA,NA,TRBV4-1,TGCGCCAGCAGCCACGATTTGGGGAGGGAGGGCCCGGCTTTCTTT,CASSHDLGREGPAFF
TRBJ1-3,few,NA,TRBV5-1,TGCGCCAGCAGCCCGGAGGTGTCTGGAAACACCATATATTTT,CASSPEVSGNTIYF
TRBJ2-1,few,NA,TRBV7-9,TGTGCCAGCAGCCCCACCTTGGGGGGGGCCCACAATGAGCAGTTCTTC,CASSPTLGGAHNEQFF
TRBJ2-1,once,TRBD1,TRBV6-2/TRBV6-3,TGTGCCAGCAGTTCGACAGGGGTTTCCTACAATGAGCAGTTCTTC,CASSSTGVSYNEQFF
TRBJ2-1,NA,TRBD1,TRBV5-1,TGCGCCAGCAGCTTGGGGGCCGGGACAGGGTACAATGAGCAGTTCTTC,CASSLGAGTGYNEQFF
TRBJ1-4,NA,NA,TRBV28,TGTGCCAGCAGCCCCAGCGGGGGATTATATGAAAAACTGTTTTTT,CASSPSGGLYEKLFF
TRBJ2-7,NA,NA,TRBV30,TGTGCCTGGAGTGTACCTGGACTTCCCTACGAGCAGTACTTC,CAWSVPGLPYEQYF
TRBJ1-5,NA,TRBD1,TRBV7-2,TGTGCCAGCAGCCCCGGACAGGGAAGCAATCAGCCCCAGCATTTT,CASSPGQGSNQPQHF
TRBJ2-7,NA,TRBD1,TRBV5-1,TGCGCCAGCAGCTTCTCACGGACAGGACCCTACGAGCAGTACTTC,CASSFSRTGPYEQYF
TRBJ2-7,NA,TRBD1,TRBV27,TGTGCCAGCAGTTTGGACAGGGATTACTACGAGCAGTACTTC,CASSLDRDYYEQYF
TRBJ2-7,NA,TRBD2,TRBV6-2/TRBV6-3,TGTGCCAGCAGCCCCACTGGCGGGGGGCTCTACGAGCAGTACTTC,CASSPTGGGLYEQYF
TRBJ2-7,NA,NA,TRBV5-6,TGTGCCAGCAGCTTGGCCGGTACCCTCTCCTACGAGCAGTACTTC,CASSLAGTLSYEQYF
TRBJ1-6,NA,NA,TRBV18,TGTGCCAGCTCACCATCCGACGGTCAGGGGAGACCCCTCCACTTT,CASSPSDGQGRPLHF
TRBJ1-1,NA,NA,TRBV11-2,TGTGCCAGCAGCTTAGAGGGAGCTGAAGCTTTCTTT,CASSLEGAEAFF
TRBJ1-6,NA,TRBD1,TRBV10-3,TGTGCCATCGCCCCGGGACAGGGCTTCTATAATTCACCCCTCCACTTT,CAIAPGQGFYNSPLHF
TRBJ2-3,NA,TRBD1,TRBV19,TGTGCCACCTATCAAACAGGGGGCCGGACAGATACGCAGTATTTT,CATYQTGGRTDTQYF
TRBJ1-2,NA,TRBD1,TRBV28,TGTGCCAGCAGTTTGGGGGGACAGGGGTATGGCTACACCTTC,CASSLGGQGYGYTF
TRBJ2-5,NA,NA,TRBV19,TGTGCCAGTAGGAACCAGGGAGGGGGAGAGACCCAGTACTTC,CASRNQGGGETQYF